The 23 T cell receptor beta chains below all came from one sample that was sequenced in a study of cytomegalovirus exposure and HLA in healthy donors. Primers: 60 Vbeta forward and 13 Jbeta reverse. Sequenced by immunoSEQ multiplex PCR; TCRdb stores in-frame clones only, minus some. Of about 82,000 clones in the sample, roughly 80% were seen once. Material for sequencing was PBMCs. These receptors were obtained from a woman aged 50 to 60 in good health and CMV-seropositive.

V usage is TRBV4-1 and J usage is TRBJ2-2; 7 bases are a match to TRBD1. Germline lookup yields CDR1 MGHRA and CDR2 YSYEKL. This CDR3 contains 15 residues. Trimming removed 3 bases from V and 7 bases from J; junction bases left unmatched: 8. The CDR3 DNA sequence: TGCGCCAGCAGCCACGGCGGACAGGTTGGCGGGGAGCTGTTTTTT. Translated: CASSHGGQVGGELFF.

This chain uses TRBV2 with TRBJ1-5, with 8 bases fitting TRBD1. The CDR3 has 14 residues. In germline, CDR1 is SNHLY, CDR2 FYNNEI. The junction had 8 bases not matched to a gene; V was cut back by 6 bases and J by 7 bases. CDR3 sequence: CASSRTGQVQPQHF. The CDR3 DNA reads TGTGCCAGCAGCCGGACAGGGCAGGTGCAGCCCCAGCATTTT.

The chain has TRBV9 and TRBJ2-7; 7 bases match TRBD1. The CDR3 is 17 residues long. Germline CDR1 SGDLS, CDR2 YYNGEE. V shed 4 bases, J shed 2 bases, and the junction held 15 bases outside the gene matches. The CDR3 spells CASSPRSRQGSPYEQYF. The CDR3 region has the DNA TGTGCCAGCAGCCCCCGAAGTAGACAGGGCAGTCCCTACGAGCAGTACTTC.

The chain joins TRBV7-2 to TRBJ2-3; D ambiguous. The CDR3 has 13 amino acids. Germline V gene data show CDR1 as SGHTA and CDR2 as FQGNSA. Between the trimmed V and J ends, which lost 6 bases and 0 bases, there was a span of 7 bases. CDR3: CASSSYSTDTQYF. The DNA for the CDR3 is TGTGCCAGCAGTTCCTACAGCACAGATACGCAGTATTTT. Based on the CDR3 plus reference TRBV7-2 and TRBJ2-3, the full variable domain is GAGVSQSPSNKVTEKGKDVELRCDPISGHTALYWYRQSLGQGLEFLIYFQGNSAPDKSGLPSDRFSAERTGGSVSTLTIQRTQQEDSAVYLCASSSYSTDTQYFGPGTRLTVL.

The chain recombines TRBV4-2 with TRBJ2-3; 10 bases line up with TRBD2. The CDR3 has 13 amino acids. V lost 5 bases, J lost 11 bases, and 7 bases stayed unmatched. From germline, CDR1 is LGHNA and CDR2 YNFKEQ. CDR3 sequence (DNA): TGTGCCAGCAGCGAAAAAGCGGGAGGGGGGCAGTATTTT. This translates into CASSEKAGGGQYF.

The chain's CDR3 is CASSLAGEVVPYNEQFF. DNA for the CDR3: TGTGCCAGCAGCCTAGCGGGAGAAGTCGTCCCCTACAATGAGCAGTTCTTC. The V and J genes are TRBV28 and TRBJ2-1; 10 nucleotides line up with TRBD2. CDR1 MDHEN and CDR2 SYDVKM come from the germline V gene. V shed 6 bases and J 2 bases; nucleotides not matched to a gene: 10. This CDR3 region has 17 residues.

CDR3 in amino acids: CASSALSGSYNEQFF. In DNA, the CDR3 is TGTGCCAGCAGCGCTCTGAGCGGGAGCTACAATGAGCAGTTCTTC. V usage is TRBV9 and J usage is TRBJ2-1; 8 bases are a match to TRBD2. The V segment lost 3 bases and the J segment 3 bases; nucleotides outside the gene matches: 5. The CDR3 has 15 amino acids. Germline V gives CDR1 SGDLS, CDR2 YYNGEE.

This chain connects TRBV27 to TRBJ1-5, with D possibly matching TRBD1 (5 bases). Germline V lookup: CDR1 MNHEY, CDR2 SMNVEV (reference sequence). The CDR3 totals 14 residues. The V end lost 5 bases, the J end lost 0 bases, and 8 bases lay between the germline ends. This CDR3 reads CASSRGYSNQPQHF. The CDR3 DNA sequence: TGTGCCAGCAGTCGGGGGTATAGCAATCAGCCCCAGCATTTT.

The chain links TRBV7-2 to TRBJ2-7; no definite D call. The germline gives CDR1 SGHTA, CDR2 FQGNSA. There are 12 residues in the CDR3. The V end lost 1 base, the J end lost 7 bases, and 8 bases lay between the germline ends. CDR3 protein: CASSLGTREQYF. For the CDR3, the DNA is TGTGCCAGCAGCTTAGGCACTCGAGAGCAGTACTTC.

The V call is TRBV7-9, the J call TRBJ1-2; 12 nucleotides match TRBD1. Germline V gene data show CDR1 as SEHNR and CDR2 as FQNEAQ (reference sequence). The trim removed 5 bases at V and 6 bases at J, leaving 13 bases unmatched. The CDR3 extends over 17 amino acids. The CDR3 bases are TGTGCCAGCAGCACACTAGTCGGGACAGGGGGCGCAGATGGCTACACCTTC. It translates to CASSTLVGTGGADGYTF.

V and J are TRBV10-3 and TRBJ1-5; no reliable D call. Per germline, CDR1 ENHRY and CDR2 SYGVKD. There are 13 residues in the CDR3. Trimming cost V 4 bases and J 1 base, with 5 bases left between them. CDR3 in DNA: TGTGCCATCAGTGCGCAGAGCAATCAGCCCCAGCATTTT. It encodes CAISAQSNQPQHF.

This clone was detected only a few times. The rearrangement links TRBV19 to TRBJ2-2; TRBD1 agrees at 10 bases. V trimming: 10 bases; J trimming: 6 bases; junction bases outside the gene matches: 5. CDR3 length: 13 residues. Germline values: CDR1 LNHDA, CDR2 SQIVND (reference sequence). CDR3 in DNA: TGTGCCACGACCGGGACAGGGGCCGGGGAGCTGTTTTTT. Amino acid sequence: CATTGTGAGELFF.

The chain couples TRBV19 to TRBJ1-5; tentatively, D is TRBD1 (6 bases). From germline, CDR1 is LNHDA and CDR2 SQIVND (reference sequence). V dropped 7 bases and J dropped 3 bases, with 10 bases sitting between them. The CDR3 is made up of 13 amino acids. The CDR3 nucleotides read TGTGCCAGTATTTCAGGGGTCAATCAGCCCCAGCATTTT. Translated: CASISGVNQPQHF.

The chain uses TRBV25-1 and TRBJ2-3, with 13 positions matching TRBD2. This CDR3 has 18 amino acids. Unmatched junction bases numbered 8, after V lost 4 bases and J lost 1 base. Germline V gene lookup returns CDR1 MGHDK and CDR2 SYGVNS. CDR3 sequence reads: CASSGTPGLAGGTDTQYF. DNA for the CDR3: TGTGCCAGCAGTGGAACACCAGGACTAGCGGGAGGCACAGATACGCAGTATTTT.

This clone was seen once. J is TRBJ2-3 and V is TRBV30, with D hard to call. Germline loops: CDR1 GTSNPN, CDR2 SVGIG (reference sequence). The CDR3 spans 13 residues. Trimming left V 4 bases short and J 2 bases short, with 10 bases between. The CDR3 region is CAWMSRLTDTQYF. The CDR3 region has the DNA TGTGCCTGGATGTCCCGACTCACAGATACGCAGTATTTT.

The chain is built from TRBV28 and TRBJ2-3; possible D gene TRBD1, 6 bases. V was trimmed by 5 bases and J by 0 bases, leaving 12 bases between them. The CDR3 length is 15 residues. The germline V gene has CDR1 MDHEN and CDR2 SYDVKM. The CDR3 DNA reads as TGTGCCAGCAGTCAAAACAGGGATAGCACAGATACGCAGTATTTT. It is translated as CASSQNRDSTDTQYF.

The chain combines TRBV27 with TRBJ2-7; 9 bases fit TRBD1. Germline loops: CDR1 MNHEY, CDR2 SMNVEV (reference sequence). CDR3 size: 14 residues. With 2 bases clipped from V and 3 bases from J, the junction kept 2 bases outside the gene matches. CDR3 protein: CASSLGTGSYEQYF. CDR3 DNA sequence: TGTGCCAGCAGTTTAGGGACAGGGAGCTACGAGCAGTACTTC.

V is TRBV5-4 and J is TRBJ2-3, with TRBD2 matching over 10 bases. Looked up from germline, CDR1 is SGHNT and CDR2 is YYREEE (reference sequence). The CDR3 contains 15 residues. Trimming removed 2 bases from V and 9 bases from J; junction bases left unmatched: 9. CDR3 in amino acids: CASSFSGLAIGTQYF. DNA of the CDR3: TGTGCCAGCAGCTTTTCGGGACTAGCGATTGGGACGCAGTATTTT.

The CDR3 coding sequence is TGTGCCAGCAGACAGGGGAGTCTTGAAGCTTTCTTT. This codes for CASRQGSLEAFF. J is TRBJ1-1 and V is TRBV28, with 7 bases lining up with TRBD1. The CDR3 spans 12 residues. V gave up 6 bases and J gave up 7 bases; unmatched junction bases: 5. Per the germline V gene, CDR1 is MDHEN and CDR2 is SYDVKM.

The V gene is TRBV5-4, the J gene TRBJ2-7, with 13 bases aligning to TRBD2. Germline trimming cut 0 bases from V and 7 bases from J; bases unmatched to any gene: 4. This CDR3 is built from 15 residues. In germline, CDR1 is SGHNT, CDR2 YYREEE (reference sequence). The CDR3 bases are TGTGCCAGCAGCTTGGGACTAGCGGGAGGAATAGAGCAGTACTTC. This sequence encodes CASSLGLAGGIEQYF.

This clone was detected a few times. V usage is TRBV4-2 and J usage is TRBJ2-7, with 9 bases identical to TRBD2. With 0 bases clipped from V and 6 bases from J, the junction kept 3 bases outside the gene matches. Germline V gene lookup returns CDR1 LGHNA and CDR2 YNFKEQ. The CDR3 contains 14 residues. The CDR3 reads CASSQDSGRGEQYF. The CDR3 coding sequence is TGTGCCAGCAGCCAAGATAGCGGGAGAGGCGAGCAGTACTTC.

V gene TRBV7-9 combines with J gene TRBJ1-1; perhaps TRBD1 as D (5 bases). CDR1 and CDR2 (germline): SEHNR, FQNEAQ (reference sequence). V was cut by 5 bases and J by 3 bases, with 13 bases left in between. The CDR3 is 14 residues long. CDR3 bases: TGTGCCAGCAGCCATTGGACACAGGACACTGAAGCTTTCTTT. Translated: CASSHWTQDTEAFF.

The chain couples TRBV6-1 to TRBJ1-3; D is unclear. The CDR3 is 15 residues long. V dropped 2 bases and J dropped 4 bases, with 12 bases sitting between them. Germline CDR1 and CDR2: MNHNS and SASEGT. The CDR3 bases are TGTGCCAGCAGTGAAACGGCGGAGGCGGGAAACACCATATATTTT. Translating it yields CASSETAEAGNTIYF.